These 28 T cell receptor beta chains were sequenced from one sample in a study of blood T cell repertoires in COVID-19. The protocol was immunoSEQ multiplex PCR, while the TCRdb copy is restricted to in-frame clones and leaves out a portion. The sample holds 80,000 to 100,000 clones, around 88% seen once. The sequenced sample consisted of peripheral blood. These receptors were taken from a man aged 45-65 years with COVID-19, enrolled during active disease.

V usage is TRBV7-9 and J usage is TRBJ2-1, with a possible D match to TRBD2 (7 bases). The CDR3 extends over 15 amino acids. The germline V gene encodes CDR1 SEHNR and CDR2 FQNEAQ (reference sequence). Trimming removed 0 bases at V and 6 bases at J, with 12 bases between. CDR3 in amino acids: CASSLALGGRNEQFF. The CDR3 nucleotides are TGTGCCAGCAGCTTAGCCCTGGGGGGGCGCAATGAGCAGTTCTTC. Variable domain in full (rest from reference TRBV7-9 and TRBJ2-1): DTGVSQNPRHKITKRGQNVTFRCDPISEHNRLYWYRQTLGQGPEFLTYFQNEAQLEKSRLLSDRFSAERPKGSFSTLEIQRTEQGDSAMYLCASSLALGGRNEQFFGPGTRLTVL.

The chain links TRBV18 to TRBJ1-1, with TRBD1 matching over 7 bases. The CDR3 sequence is 15 residues long. Germline V lookup: CDR1 KGHSH, CDR2 LQKENI. Unmatched junction bases numbered 7, after V lost 5 bases and J lost 1 base. CDR3 region: CASSSSTGQNTEAFF. The CDR3 DNA reads as TGTGCCAGCTCATCCTCGACAGGGCAGAACACTGAAGCTTTCTTT.

V gene TRBV24-1 combines with J gene TRBJ2-3; D not resolved. V was trimmed by 4 bases and J by 7 bases, leaving 14 bases between them. Germline loops: CDR1 KGHDR, CDR2 SFDVKD. This CDR3 contains 14 residues. CDR3 nucleotide sequence: TGTGCCACCAGTGACCCAAGCGCATCATATACGCAGTATTTT. This sequence encodes CATSDPSASYTQYF.

The V gene is TRBV5-4, the J gene TRBJ1-3; no reliable D call. Germline V lookup: CDR1 SGHNT, CDR2 YYREEE (reference sequence). The V end lost 0 bases, the J end lost 2 bases, and 12 bases lay between the germline ends. The CDR3 loop spans 16 amino acids. In nucleotides, the CDR3 is TGTGCCAGCAGCTTGGCTACGCCCTTACCTGGAAACACCATATATTTT. This sequence encodes CASSLATPLPGNTIYF.

The V gene is TRBV2, the J gene TRBJ1-5; perhaps TRBD1 as D (5 bases). The CDR3 runs to 14 residues. The germline V and J ends were trimmed by 6 bases and 2 bases, with 11 bases remaining between them. Germline values: CDR1 SNHLY, CDR2 FYNNEI. The CDR3 loop is CASRTGRGNQPQHF. The CDR3 nucleotides are TGTGCCAGCAGAACAGGACGAGGCAATCAGCCCCAGCATTTT.

The chain is built from TRBV4-1 and TRBJ2-3, with D tentatively TRBD2 (6 bases). Germline values: CDR1 MGHRA, CDR2 YSYEKL. V was pared by 2 bases and J by 1 base, with 10 bases between. CDR3 size: 15 residues. For the CDR3, the DNA is TGCGCCAGCAGCCAATTGGGCGGGGGCACAGATACGCAGTATTTT. Its protein is CASSQLGGGTDTQYF.

V gene TRBV15 combines with J gene TRBJ2-3; D might be TRBD2 (6 bases). Germline V gives CDR1 LNHNV, CDR2 YYDKDF (reference sequence). The V end was cut by 5 bases, the J end by 7 bases, with 13 bases between. The CDR3 extends over 13 amino acids. The CDR3 region has the DNA TGTGCCACCAGCCTCACGGAGGGCAATACGCAGTATTTT. It specifies CATSLTEGNTQYF.

This CDR3 is CAWGRQGFSNQPQHF. The CDR3 DNA follows: TGTGCCTGGGGCCGACAGGGGTTTAGCAATCAGCCCCAGCATTTT. This chain uses TRBV30 with TRBJ1-5, with 8 bases matching TRBD1. The CDR3 extends over 15 amino acids. Per germline, CDR1 GTSNPN and CDR2 SVGIG (reference sequence). J lost 0 bases, V lost 5 bases, and 6 bases had no gene match. Together with reference TRBV30 and TRBJ1-5, the CDR3 gives the full variable domain: SQTIHQWPATLVQPVGSPLSLECTVEGTSNPNLYWYRQAAGRGLQLLFYSVGIGQISSEVPQNLSASRPQDRQFILSSKKLLLSDSGFYLCAWGRQGFSNQPQHFGDGTRLSIL.

The chain combines TRBV25-1 with TRBJ2-3, with a weak D call TRBD1 (5 bases). CDR3 length: 16 residues. The V end lost 3 bases, the J end lost 0 bases, and 13 bases lay between the germline ends. CDR1 and CDR2 from the germline V gene are MGHDK and SYGVNS. The CDR3 DNA reads TGTGCCAGCAGTGAGGGGAAGGGGCGGAGCACAGATACGCAGTATTTT. It is translated as CASSEGKGRSTDTQYF.

The V call is TRBV6-1, the J call TRBJ1-2; D unclear. Germline V CDR1 and CDR2: MNHNS, SASEGT. V lost 3 bases and J lost 8, with 19 bases in between. CDR3 length equals 15 residues. CDR3 residues: CASSDSVGLLGGYTF. The CDR3 DNA follows: TGTGCCAGCAGTGATAGCGTGGGTTTACTGGGAGGCTACACCTTC.

The rearrangement joins TRBV7-2 to TRBJ1-6; maybe TRBD1 (6 bases). Trimming cost V 4 bases and J 5 bases, with 12 bases left between them. The germline V gene has CDR1 SGHTA and CDR2 FQGNSA. The CDR3 is 15 amino acids. The CDR3 loop is CASSWARTDNSPLHF. CDR3 nucleotides: TGTGCCAGCAGCTGGGCCAGGACAGATAATTCACCCCTCCACTTT.

The rearrangement links TRBV20-1 to TRBJ2-7; D not resolved. Germline CDR1 reads DFQATT; CDR2 reads SNEGSKA (reference sequence). This CDR3 contains 14 residues. The V end lost 3 bases, the J end lost 1 base, and 13 bases lay between the germline ends. The CDR3 protein is CSASDPRVSYEQYF. CDR3 bases: TGCAGTGCTAGTGACCCCCGGGTTTCCTACGAGCAGTACTTC.

The V call is TRBV7-6, the J call TRBJ2-7; 11 bases are shared with TRBD2. Trimming cost V 2 bases and J 3 bases; bases outside gene matches: 12. Germline V gives CDR1 SGHVS, CDR2 FNYEAQ. CDR3 length: 18 residues. As DNA, the CDR3 is TGTGCCAGCAGCTTAAGGAGTCTAGCGGGGGGATCGGACTACGAGCAGTACTTC. This encodes CASSLRSLAGGSDYEQYF.

The chain carries TRBV5-6 and TRBJ2-3, with D maybe TRBD2 (5 bases). CDR1 is SGHDT, CDR2 YYEEEE, per germline. V was pared by 5 bases and J by 3 bases, with 16 bases between. The CDR3 length is 15 residues. This CDR3 reads CASRDLRAATDTQYF. Here the CDR3 DNA reads TGTGCCAGCAGAGATTTGAGGGCCGCTACAGATACGCAGTATTTT.

The rearrangement joins TRBV7-9 to TRBJ2-7; D perhaps matches TRBD2 (5 bases). CDR1 and CDR2 from the germline V gene are SEHNR and FQNEAQ (reference sequence). V lost 0 bases, J lost 0 bases, and 15 bases lay in between. The CDR3 is 17 residues long. CDR3 sequence: CASSLAPYGDSSYEQYF. DNA of the CDR3: TGTGCCAGCAGCTTAGCGCCTTACGGGGATAGCTCCTACGAGCAGTACTTC.

This sequence joins TRBV25-1 and TRBJ1-1, with D perhaps TRBD1 (6 bases). Between the trimmed V and J ends, which lost 6 bases and 0 bases, there was a span of 14 bases. From germline, CDR1 is MGHDK and CDR2 SYGVNS. This CDR3 region has 15 residues. The CDR3 region has the DNA TGTGCCAGCAGACCATCCGGGACACTGAACACTGAAGCTTTCTTT. Amino acids: CASRPSGTLNTEAFF.

The CDR3 nucleotides are TGTGCCAGCAGCAAACCAGGGCTCACCTACGAGCAGTACTTC. It specifies CASSKPGLTYEQYF. The chain carries TRBV21-1 and TRBJ2-7; the table's TRBD1 call for D was not verified on the DNA. TRBV21-1 is listed as a pseudogene. This CDR3 has 14 residues.

The rearrangement joins TRBV9 to TRBJ2-1; D is unclear. The CDR3 is 13 residues long. V lost 4 bases to trimming and J lost 6 bases, with 11 bases between them. Looked up from germline, CDR1 is SGDLS and CDR2 is YYNGEE. Here the CDR3 DNA reads TGTGCCAGCAGCACAAATTCAGGCAATGAGCAGTTCTTC. It encodes CASSTNSGNEQFF.

V is TRBV9 and J is TRBJ1-3; 10 positions agree with TRBD1. CDR3 length: 19 residues. V lost 0 bases to trimming and J lost 4 bases; unmatched junction nucleotides: 13. The germline CDR1 and CDR2 sequences are SGDLS and YYNGEE. CDR3 residues: CASSVGDRGFEWSGNTIYF. In DNA form, the CDR3 reads TGTGCCAGCAGCGTAGGGGACAGGGGATTCGAGTGGTCCGGAAACACCATATATTTT.

This clone was seen just once. The rearrangement joins TRBV6-2 or TRBV6-3 to TRBJ2-7, with 9 bases aligning to TRBD1. CDR3 length equals 15 residues. Trimming removed 2 bases from V and 6 bases from J; junction bases left unmatched: 8. Germline values: CDR1 MNHEY, CDR2 SVGEGT. CDR3 nucleotides: TGTGCCAGCAGTTACGGGACAGGGCCCCCTGGCGAGCAGTACTTC. It encodes CASSYGTGPPGEQYF.

The CDR3 spells CASKVAGGYGYTF. CDR3 DNA sequence: TGTGCCAGCAAAGTCGCAGGGGGCTATGGCTACACCTTC. The gene calls are TRBV12-3 or TRBV12-4 and TRBJ1-2; 7 nucleotides line up with TRBD1. CDR3 length: 13 amino acids. The ends lost 7 bases at V and 4 bases at J; junction bases unmatched: 6.

CDR3 DNA: TGTGCCAGCAGTTCGGGGCGCGGGGTCATACATGGCTACACCTTC. This gives the protein CASSSGRGVIHGYTF. This chain connects TRBV28 to TRBJ1-2; maybe TRBD1 (5 bases). The ends were cut back, 4 bases at V and 6 bases at J, with 18 bases in the middle. The germline CDR1 and CDR2 sequences are MDHEN and SYDVKM. CDR3 length equals 15 residues.

V usage is TRBV2 and J usage is TRBJ1-1; no clear D gene. The CDR3 consists of 12 residues. The ends were cut back, 6 bases at V and 5 bases at J, with 10 bases in the middle. Germline lookup yields CDR1 SNHLY and CDR2 FYNNEI. The CDR3 nucleotides read TGTGCCAGCAGCTCCCCCGGGACTGAAGCTTTCTTT. It translates to CASSSPGTEAFF.

This chain joins TRBV3-1 (or the pseudogene TRBV3-2) and TRBJ1-4, with 7 nucleotides matching TRBD1. V shed 5 bases, J shed 6 bases, and the junction held 9 bases outside the gene matches. Germline assignment: CDR1 LGHDT and CDR2 YNNKEL (reference sequence). The CDR3 runs to 15 residues. The CDR3 here is CASSLRQGRDEKLFF. The DNA of the CDR3 is TGTGCCAGCAGCTTGCGACAGGGAAGAGATGAAAAACTGTTTTTT.

The chain is built from TRBV3-1 (or the pseudogene TRBV3-2) and TRBJ2-3, with TRBD2 as a possible D gene (6 bases). The germline CDR1 and CDR2 sequences are LGHDT and YNNKEL (reference sequence). Trimming shortened V by 2 bases and J by 6 bases, and 24 bases separated the two germline ends. The CDR3 consists of 18 residues. CDR3 nucleotides: TGTGCCAGCAGCCAAAGACCCGGAAATAGCGGTGCGTTGGATACGCAGTATTTT. It encodes CASSQRPGNSGALDTQYF.

This chain links TRBV15 with TRBJ1-1, with D maybe TRBD1 (6 bases). The CDR3 length is 12 residues. V lost 8 bases to trimming and J lost 0 bases, with 7 bases between them. Germline CDR1 and CDR2: LNHNV and YYDKDF (reference sequence). The CDR3 sequence is CATGQMNTEAFF. The DNA for the CDR3 is TGTGCCACCGGACAGATGAACACTGAAGCTTTCTTT.

The table lists this clone with a count of one. CDR3 amino acids: CASSQSALTGENQPQHF. The CDR3 nucleotides are TGCGCCAGCAGTCAATCGGCGTTAACAGGGGAAAATCAGCCCCAGCATTTT. The chain combines TRBV23-1 with TRBJ1-5; 7 nucleotides align to TRBD1. TRBV23-1 is given ORF status, its function remaining uncertain. This CDR3 region has 17 residues. V trimming: 0 bases; J trimming: 4 bases; junction bases outside the gene matches: 9.

V is TRBV3-1 (or the pseudogene TRBV3-2) and J is TRBJ1-2; D remains unclear. Germline V gives CDR1 LGHDT, CDR2 YNNKEL (reference sequence). V lost 0 bases and J lost 8, with 10 bases in between. The CDR3 is made up of 13 amino acids. CDR3 sequence (DNA): TGTGCCAGCAGCCAAGATTTACAGCTCGGCTACACCTTC. It translates to CASSQDLQLGYTF.